A single sample is the source of the 10 T cell receptor beta chains below, sequenced in a study of radiotherapy plus CTLA-4 blockade in lung cancer. Repertoires were generated with immunoSEQ multiplex PCR, while TCRdb's copy carries only in-frame clones and drops some. The sample lists tens of thousands of clones, roughly 80% occurring once. The sample was peripheral blood, taken from a patient treated with radiotherapy plus ipilimumab. Receptor source: a human donor with non-small cell lung cancer who had a complete response to radiotherapy plus ipilimumab.

The rearrangement uses TRBV6-1 and TRBJ1-1, with no clear D. V was pared by 2 bases and J by 4 bases, with 11 bases between. Germline V CDR1 and CDR2: MNHNS, SASEGT. The CDR3 extends over 14 amino acids. The CDR3 DNA reads as TGTGCCAGCAGTGAACGGAGGGCTGGCACTGAAGCTTTCTTT. Translated, it gives CASSERRAGTEAFF.

In its sample, this clone was seen once. The rearrangement links TRBV19 to TRBJ1-2; possibly TRBD1 for D (5 bases). The germline CDR1 and CDR2 sequences are LNHDA and SQIVND (reference sequence). Deletions cut 5 bases from V and 1 base from J, with 8 bases between. This CDR3 comprises 13 residues. The CDR3, as DNA: TGTGCCAGTAGTGTACAGGATAACTATGGCTACACCTTC. Protein product: CASSVQDNYGYTF.

The chain carries TRBV5-4 and TRBJ2-4, with D unresolved. The CDR3 totals 17 residues. The V end lost 2 bases, the J end lost 7 bases, and 22 bases lay between the germline ends. Looked up from germline, CDR1 is SGHNT and CDR2 is YYREEE (reference sequence). The DNA of the CDR3 is TGTGCCAGCAGCTTTTCGGCCCCCGGCCACGGAAAGAACATTCAGTACTTC. It specifies CASSFSAPGHGKNIQYF.

The rearrangement links TRBV10-3 to TRBJ1-2; maybe TRBD1 (5 bases). The V end was cut by 10 bases, the J end by 7 bases, with 22 bases between. Germline V gene data show CDR1 as ENHRY and CDR2 as SYGVKD. The CDR3 length is 14 residues. CDR3 sequence reads: CATSVQGIVVGYTF. The CDR3 nucleotides read TGTGCCACTTCGGTTCAGGGAATAGTTGTTGGCTACACCTTC.

The chain uses TRBV10-3 and TRBJ1-2; no reliable D call. V gave up 7 bases and J gave up 7 bases, with 16 bases separating them. The CDR3 is made up of 13 amino acids. The germline gives CDR1 ENHRY, CDR2 SYGVKD. The CDR3 DNA is TGTGCCATCACCTCGACGGAATCAGGTGGCTACACCTTC. Its translation is CAITSTESGGYTF.

The rearrangement links TRBV4-1 to TRBJ1-1; D is undetermined. Between the trimmed V and J ends, which lost 1 base and 4 bases, there was a span of 16 bases. The CDR3 is made up of 16 amino acids. Germline CDR1 reads MGHRA; CDR2 reads YSYEKL. The CDR3 spells CASSQVYDAAGTEAFF. The CDR3 DNA reads TGCGCCAGCAGCCAAGTTTATGACGCCGCGGGCACTGAAGCTTTCTTT.

This clone has a handful of counts. The chain joins TRBV12-2 to TRBJ2-1; TRBD2, the table's D call, lacks a check against the DNA. TRBV12-2 counts as a pseudogene. The CDR3 runs to 17 residues. The CDR3 bases are TGTGCAAGTCGCTTAGAGATTGTGGCTAGCATTAACAATGAGCAGTTCTTC. It encodes CASRLEIVASINNEQFF.

This chain joins TRBV30 and TRBJ2-2; 8 positions match TRBD1. Trimming took 1 base from V and 3 from J; bases not matched to a gene: 7. The CDR3 consists of 16 residues. Germline-derived CDR1 and CDR2 are GTSNPN and SVGIG (reference sequence). The CDR3 DNA follows: TGTGCCTGGAGTGAACGACAGGGGACCCACACCGGGGAGCTGTTTTTT. Its translation is CAWSERQGTHTGELFF. Looking up the rest from reference TRBV30 and TRBJ2-2 gives the full variable domain: SQTIHQWPATLVQPVGSPLSLECTVEGTSNPNLYWYRQAAGRGLQLLFYSVGIGQISSEVPQNLSASRPQDRQFILSSKKLLLSDSGFYLCAWSERQGTHTGELFFGEGSRLTVL.

The CDR3 DNA reads as TGTGCCAGCAGTCCCCGGGAAGGGTGGAACACTGAAGCTTTCTTT. Translated: CASSPREGWNTEAFF. The V call is TRBV27, the J call TRBJ1-1; D uncertain. From germline, CDR1 is MNHEY and CDR2 SMNVEV (reference sequence). The V and J ends lost 5 bases and 1 base respectively, with 14 bases between them. The CDR3 is 15 amino acids.

V and J are TRBV9 and TRBJ1-1, with D unresolved. Between the trimmed V and J ends, which lost 2 bases and 4 bases, there was a span of 12 bases. This CDR3 spans 14 amino acids. CDR1 is SGDLS and CDR2 is YYNGEE in the germline V gene. CDR3 amino acids: CASSVVSGGTEAFF. CDR3 DNA: TGTGCCAGCAGCGTGGTTTCGGGCGGCACTGAAGCTTTCTTT. Filled out from reference TRBV9 and TRBJ1-1, the complete variable domain reads DSGVTQTPKHLITATGQRVTLRCSPRSGDLSVYWYQQSLDQGLQFLIQYYNGEERAKGNILERFSAQQFPDLHSELNLSSLELGDSALYFCASSVVSGGTEAFFGQGTRLTVV.